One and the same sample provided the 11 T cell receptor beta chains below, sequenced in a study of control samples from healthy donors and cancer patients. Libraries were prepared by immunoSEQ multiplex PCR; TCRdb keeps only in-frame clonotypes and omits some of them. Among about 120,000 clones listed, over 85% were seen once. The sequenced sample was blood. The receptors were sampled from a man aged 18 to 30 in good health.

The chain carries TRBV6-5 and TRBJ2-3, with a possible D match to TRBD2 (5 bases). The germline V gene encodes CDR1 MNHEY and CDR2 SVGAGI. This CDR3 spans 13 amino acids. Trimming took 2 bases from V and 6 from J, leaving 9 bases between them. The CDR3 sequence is CASSYDRGDTQYF. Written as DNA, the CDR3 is TGTGCCAGCAGTTACGATCGCGGGGATACGCAGTATTTT.

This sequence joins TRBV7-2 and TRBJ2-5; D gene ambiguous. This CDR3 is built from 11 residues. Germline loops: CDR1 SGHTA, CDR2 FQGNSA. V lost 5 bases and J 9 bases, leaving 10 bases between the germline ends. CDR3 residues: CASSLYAAQYF. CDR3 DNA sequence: TGTGCCAGCAGCCTATACGCCGCCCAGTACTTC.

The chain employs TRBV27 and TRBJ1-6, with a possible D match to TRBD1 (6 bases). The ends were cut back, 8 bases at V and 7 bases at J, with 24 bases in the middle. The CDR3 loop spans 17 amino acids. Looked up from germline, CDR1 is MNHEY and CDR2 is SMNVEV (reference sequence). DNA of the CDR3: TGTGCCAGCGGACCCCTCTCGGGAGGGGGGGGAAATTCACCCCTCCACTTT. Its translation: CASGPLSGGGGNSPLHF.

In nucleotides, the CDR3 is TGTGCCGGAGGCAGGGTCAACCGCAATCAGCCCCAGCATTTT. This encodes CAGGRVNRNQPQHF. The genes are TRBV19 and TRBJ1-5, with a weak D call TRBD1 (5 bases). Looked up from germline, CDR1 is LNHDA and CDR2 is SQIVND (reference sequence). CDR3 length: 14 amino acids. The V end lost 11 bases, the J end lost 2 bases, and 16 bases lay between the germline ends.

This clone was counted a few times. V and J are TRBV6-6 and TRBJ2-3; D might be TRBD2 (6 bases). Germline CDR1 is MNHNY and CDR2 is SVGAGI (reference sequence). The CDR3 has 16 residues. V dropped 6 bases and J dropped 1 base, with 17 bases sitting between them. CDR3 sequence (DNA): TGTGCCAGCAGCCCATGGAGGGGCCAAGGCACAGATACGCAGTATTTT. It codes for CASSPWRGQGTDTQYF.

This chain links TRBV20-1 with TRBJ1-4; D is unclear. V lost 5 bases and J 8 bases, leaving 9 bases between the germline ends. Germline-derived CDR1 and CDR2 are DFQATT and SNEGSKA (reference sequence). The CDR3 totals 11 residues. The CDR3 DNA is TGCAGTGCTGCCCCGGGGGAAAAACTGTTTTTT. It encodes CSAAPGEKLFF.

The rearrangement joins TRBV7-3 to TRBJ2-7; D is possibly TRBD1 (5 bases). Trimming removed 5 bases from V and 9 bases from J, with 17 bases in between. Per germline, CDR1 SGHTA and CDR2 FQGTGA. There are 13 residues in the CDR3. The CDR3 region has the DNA TGTGCCAGCAGCACAGACCAGGGCATGGGGCAGTACTTC. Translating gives CASSTDQGMGQYF.

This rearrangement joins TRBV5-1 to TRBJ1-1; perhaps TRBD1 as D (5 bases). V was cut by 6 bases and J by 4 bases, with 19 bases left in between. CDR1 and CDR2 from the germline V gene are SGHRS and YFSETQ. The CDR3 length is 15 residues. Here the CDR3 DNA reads TGCGCCAGCACCCTTGATCCAGGGAGTGGCACTGAAGCTTTCTTT. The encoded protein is CASTLDPGSGTEAFF.

CDR3 sequence reads: CASSVGGGYNEQFF. Written as DNA, the CDR3 is TGTGCCAGCAGTGTCGGGGGAGGCTACAATGAGCAGTTCTTC. The V call is TRBV25-1, the J call TRBJ2-1, with a tentative D call TRBD2 (6 bases). Looked up from germline, CDR1 is MGHDK and CDR2 is SYGVNS. V was shortened by 4 bases and J by 3 bases, with 10 bases between the two germline ends. The CDR3 consists of 14 residues.

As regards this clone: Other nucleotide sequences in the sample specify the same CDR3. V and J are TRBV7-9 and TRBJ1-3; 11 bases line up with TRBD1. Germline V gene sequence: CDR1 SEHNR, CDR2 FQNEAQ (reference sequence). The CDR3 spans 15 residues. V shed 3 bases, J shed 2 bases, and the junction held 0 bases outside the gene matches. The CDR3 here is CASSLGQGAGNTIYF. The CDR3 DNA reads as TGTGCCAGCAGCTTGGGACAGGGGGCTGGAAACACCATATATTTT.

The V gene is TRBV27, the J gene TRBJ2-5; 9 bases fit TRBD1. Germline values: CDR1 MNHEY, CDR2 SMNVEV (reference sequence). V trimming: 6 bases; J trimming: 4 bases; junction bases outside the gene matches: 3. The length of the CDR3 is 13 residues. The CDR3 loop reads CASRKQGAETQYF. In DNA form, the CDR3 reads TGTGCCAGCAGAAAACAGGGGGCAGAGACCCAGTACTTC.